Presented here are 12 T cell receptor beta chains from one specimen sequenced in a study of beta chain features in type 1 diabetes. Study-level findings and limits: Among patients with Type 1 diabetes, TCRB CDR3s were moderately but significantly shorter in every one of the four CD4+ subsets.

Expressed TCRB transcripts were sequenced, since all the RNA that had been isolated was reverse transcribed. Sequencing used immunoSEQ multiplex PCR; TCRdb keeps in-frame clones, though not all of them. This sample has about 400,000 clones, with around 13% found just once. Their antigens remain unidentified. Sequenced material: naive CD4+ T cells from blood. The receptors derive from a woman aged 18-29 years with type 1 diabetes.

V and J are TRBV5-1 and TRBJ2-1; no firm D call. The CDR3 totals 14 residues. Trimming pared 4 bases from V and 4 bases from J, leaving 12 bases between. Per germline, CDR1 SGHRS and CDR2 YFSETQ. The CDR3 sequence: CASSARVEYNEQFF. In nucleotides, the CDR3 is TGCGCCAGCAGCGCCCGGGTCGAGTACAATGAGCAGTTCTTC.

V and J are TRBV30 and TRBJ1-1, with D possibly TRBD1 on 6 matching bases. The ends were cut back, 3 bases at V and 6 bases at J, with 14 bases in the middle. The CDR3 has 13 residues. In germline, CDR1 is GTSNPN, CDR2 SVGIG (reference sequence). CDR3 loop: CAWSGQRMAEAFF. Written as DNA, the CDR3 is TGTGCCTGGAGCGGACAGCGTATGGCTGAAGCTTTCTTT.

The rearrangement joins TRBV29-1 to TRBJ1-4; D call uncertain. The ends were cut back, 8 bases at V and 8 bases at J, with 21 bases in the middle. The CDR3 is made up of 14 amino acids. Germline CDR1 is SQVTM and CDR2 is ANQGSEA. For the CDR3, the DNA is TGCAGCCAGGAGGGCGCTATTTATGAGGAAAAACTGTTTTTT. Its protein is CSQEGAIYEEKLFF.

The rearrangement uses TRBV7-9 and TRBJ2-2; D might be TRBD1 (6 bases). Germline V gene sequence: CDR1 SEHNR, CDR2 FQNEAQ (reference sequence). V dropped 8 bases and J dropped 2 bases, with 18 bases sitting between them. This CDR3 has 16 amino acids. The CDR3 bases are TGTGCCAGCGTAACATCCGACAGGATTAACACCGGGGAGCTGTTTTTT. Its translation is CASVTSDRINTGELFF. The complete variable domain, with remaining parts taken from reference TRBV7-9 and TRBJ2-2, reads DTGVSQNPRHKITKRGQNVTFRCDPISEHNRLYWYRQTLGQGPEFLTYFQNEAQLEKSRLLSDRFSAERPKGSFSTLEIQRTEQGDSAMYLCASVTSDRINTGELFFGEGSRLTVL.

This clone occurred a few times. This sequence joins TRBV27 and TRBJ2-5, with 12 positions matching TRBD2. V was pared by 5 bases and J by 5 bases, with 12 bases of the junction left unmatched. The V gene's germline CDR1 is MNHEY and CDR2 SMNVEV (reference sequence). The CDR3 is 17 amino acids. The CDR3 loop is CASSTILAGGGEETQYF. In DNA, the CDR3 is TGTGCCAGCAGTACGATCCTAGCGGGAGGGGGCGAGGAGACCCAGTACTTC.

The chain has TRBV7-2 and TRBJ2-5; D is undetermined. The CDR3 length is 13 residues. Trimming took off 2 bases at V and 6 bases at J, with 10 bases between the two ends. Germline V lookup: CDR1 SGHTA, CDR2 FQGNSA. CDR3 coding DNA: TGTGCCAGCAGCTTAAATAGTGCGCAGACCCAGTACTTC. Translating it yields CASSLNSAQTQYF.

The CDR3 coding sequence is TGTGCCAGCAGCTCAGGGTGGACCACCGGGGAGCTGTTTTTT. Translating gives CASSSGWTTGELFF. The chain joins TRBV7-3 to TRBJ2-2; perhaps TRBD1 as D (5 bases). Trimming left V 4 bases short and J 4 bases short, with 10 bases between. This CDR3 comprises 14 residues. Germline CDR1 and CDR2: SGHTA and FQGTGA.

The chain combines TRBV6-5 with TRBJ2-7, with 7 bases lining up with TRBD1. CDR3 size: 12 residues. Unmatched junction bases numbered 3, after V lost 6 bases and J lost 4 bases. Germline V gene sequence: CDR1 MNHEY, CDR2 SVGAGI. CDR3 loop: CASRQGEYEQYF. For the CDR3, the DNA is TGTGCCAGCAGGCAGGGGGAATACGAGCAGTACTTC.

The chain employs TRBV5-1 and TRBJ2-6, with 8 bases lining up with TRBD2. Germline V gene lookup returns CDR1 SGHRS and CDR2 YFSETQ. The CDR3 sequence is 15 residues long. Trimming at V came to 5 bases and at J to 0 bases, leaving 1 base not matched to a gene. In nucleotides, the CDR3 is TGCGCCAGCAGAGCGGGGGACTCTGGGGCCAACGTCCTGACTTTC. Translated, it gives CASRAGDSGANVLTF.

This clone occurred a few times. CDR3 sequence reads: CASSSPSGDEQYF. CDR3 nucleotides: TGTGCCAGCAGCTCCCCGTCGGGGGACGAGCAGTACTTC. This chain uses TRBV7-2 with TRBJ2-7, with D tentatively TRBD2 (6 bases). CDR1 and CDR2 (germline): SGHTA, FQGNSA. This CDR3 comprises 13 residues. The V end lost 4 bases, the J end lost 5 bases, and 12 bases lay between the germline ends.

The table lists this clone with a few counts. J is TRBJ2-1 and V is TRBV15, with TRBD1 matching 8 bases. Per germline, CDR1 LNHNV and CDR2 YYDKDF (reference sequence). The J segment lost 8 bases and the V segment lost 10 bases, leaving 22 bases of the junction unmatched. This CDR3 spans 17 amino acids. For the CDR3, the DNA is TGTGCCAAAACAGAGAGAAGGTTCGCAGGGGGCAGGGATGAGCAGTTCTTC. Translation gives CAKTERRFAGGRDEQFF.

A few counts support this clone. The chain links TRBV28 to TRBJ2-6, with 7 bases matching TRBD1. V shed 3 bases and J 1 base; nucleotides not matched to a gene: 3. The CDR3 has 16 residues. Germline CDR1 and CDR2: MDHEN and SYDVKM. CDR3 sequence: CASSLTGHSGANVLTF. As DNA, the CDR3 is TGTGCCAGCAGTTTGACAGGGCATTCTGGGGCCAACGTCCTGACTTTC.